This T cell receptor (beta chain) originates from a study of T cells after yellow fever vaccination. TCR cDNA, made by 5'RACE template switching, carried an added universal primer site and UMIs. TCRdb used MiXCR to reprocess the 5' RACE reads, holding one entry per CDR3 protein. The table includes a few hundred thousand distinct CDR3 sequences, 8.7% detected once. This clonotype was found a few times. The germline gives CDR1 SGHVS, CDR2 FQNEAQ. The trim removed 4 bases at V and 7 bases at J, leaving 4 bases unmatched. The CDR3 has 14 residues. The receptor's source is a man aged 18 to 29 who received the YFV17D yellow fever vaccine. The chain carries TRBV7-8 and TRBJ1-4; 9 nucleotides agree with TRBD1. This specimen was CD4+ T cells sorted from PBMCs, taken 5 days after the yellow fever booster vaccination. The CDR3 sequence: CASSSDRGSEKLFF. The CDR3 nucleotides are TGTGCCAGCAGCTCAGACAGGGGGAGTGAAAAACTGTTTTTT.